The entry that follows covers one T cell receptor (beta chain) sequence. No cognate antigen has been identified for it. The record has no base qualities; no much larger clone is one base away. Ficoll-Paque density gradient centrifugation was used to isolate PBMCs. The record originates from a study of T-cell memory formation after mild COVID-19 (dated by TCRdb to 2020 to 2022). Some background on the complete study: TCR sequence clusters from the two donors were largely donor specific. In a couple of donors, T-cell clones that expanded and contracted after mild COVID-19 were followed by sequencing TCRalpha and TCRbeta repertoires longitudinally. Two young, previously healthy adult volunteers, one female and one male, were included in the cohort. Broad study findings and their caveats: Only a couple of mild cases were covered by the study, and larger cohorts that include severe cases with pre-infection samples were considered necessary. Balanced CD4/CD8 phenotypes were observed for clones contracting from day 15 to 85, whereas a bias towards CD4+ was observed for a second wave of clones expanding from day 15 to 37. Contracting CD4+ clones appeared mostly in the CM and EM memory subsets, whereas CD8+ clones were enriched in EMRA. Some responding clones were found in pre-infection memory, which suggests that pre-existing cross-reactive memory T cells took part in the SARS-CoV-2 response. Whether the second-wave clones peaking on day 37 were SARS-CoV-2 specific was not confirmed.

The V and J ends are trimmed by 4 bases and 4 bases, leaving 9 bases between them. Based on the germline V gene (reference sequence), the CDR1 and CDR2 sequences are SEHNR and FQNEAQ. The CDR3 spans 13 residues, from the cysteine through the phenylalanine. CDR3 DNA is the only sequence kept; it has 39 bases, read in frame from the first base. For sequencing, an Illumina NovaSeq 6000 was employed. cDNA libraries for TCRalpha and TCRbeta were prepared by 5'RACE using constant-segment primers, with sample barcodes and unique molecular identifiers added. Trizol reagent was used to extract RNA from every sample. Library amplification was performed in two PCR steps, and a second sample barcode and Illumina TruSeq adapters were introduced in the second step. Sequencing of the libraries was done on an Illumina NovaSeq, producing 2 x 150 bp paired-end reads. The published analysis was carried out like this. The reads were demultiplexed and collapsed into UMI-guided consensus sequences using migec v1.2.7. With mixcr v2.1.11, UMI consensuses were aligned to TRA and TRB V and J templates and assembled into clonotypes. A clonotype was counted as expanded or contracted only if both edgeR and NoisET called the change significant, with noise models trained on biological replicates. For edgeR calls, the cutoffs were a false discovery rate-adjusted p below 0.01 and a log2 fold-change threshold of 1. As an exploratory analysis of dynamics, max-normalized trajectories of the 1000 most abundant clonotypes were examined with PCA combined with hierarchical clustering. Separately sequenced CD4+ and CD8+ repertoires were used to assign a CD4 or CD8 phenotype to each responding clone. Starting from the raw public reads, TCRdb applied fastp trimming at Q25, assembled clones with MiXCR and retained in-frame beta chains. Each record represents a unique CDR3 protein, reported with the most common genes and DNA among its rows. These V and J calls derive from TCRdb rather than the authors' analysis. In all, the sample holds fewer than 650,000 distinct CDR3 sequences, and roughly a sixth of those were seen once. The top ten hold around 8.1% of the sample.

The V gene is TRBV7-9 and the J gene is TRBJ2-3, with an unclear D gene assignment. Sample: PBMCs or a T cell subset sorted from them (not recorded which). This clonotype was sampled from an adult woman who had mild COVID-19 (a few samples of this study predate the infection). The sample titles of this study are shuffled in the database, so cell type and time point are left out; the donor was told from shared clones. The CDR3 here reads CASSSQLPDTQYF. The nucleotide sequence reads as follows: TGTGCCAGCAGCTCCCAATTGCCAGATACGCAGTATTTT.